These 25 T cell receptor beta chains share one sample of origin, sequenced in a study of CD8 T cells in Susac syndrome. The authors reverse transcribed roughly 0.5 to 1 ug RNA with random hexamers. Via MiXCR, TCRdb re-called the immunoSEQ multiplex PCR reads, giving one row per CDR3 protein. The profile shows approximately 80,000 distinct CDR3 sequences, around 94% of them singletons. The sequencing sample was made of CD8+ T cells from PBMCs. These TCRs come from a human donor with Susac syndrome.

The V gene is TRBV20-1, the J gene TRBJ1-1, with 10 bases identical to TRBD1. The CDR3 contains 18 residues. With V trimmed by 7 bases and J by 1 base, 18 bases remained unmatched. The germline V gene encodes CDR1 DFQATT and CDR2 SNEGSKA (reference sequence). This CDR3 is CSVSLSRDRGRANTEAFF. The DNA for the CDR3 is TGCAGTGTCTCTCTAAGCCGGGACAGGGGACGTGCGAACACTGAAGCTTTCTTT.

The chain joins TRBV12-3 or TRBV12-4 to TRBJ2-1; 9 positions agree with TRBD1. This CDR3 is built from 14 residues. V trimming: 7 bases; J trimming: 5 bases; junction bases outside the gene matches: 6. CDR3 residues: CASILQGADNEQFF. The CDR3, as DNA: TGTGCCAGCATATTACAGGGGGCTGACAATGAGCAGTTCTTC.

The chain is built from TRBV9 and TRBJ2-3, with D uncertain. Matching the DNA end better, TRBJ1-5 makes the J call doubtful. Germline CDR1 is SGDLS and CDR2 is YYNGEE. This CDR3 has 12 amino acids. The CDR3 DNA sequence: TGTGCCAGCAGCGTTAATACAGATACGCAGCATTTT. Its protein product is CASSVNTDTQHF.

The rearrangement joins TRBV29-1 to TRBJ2-1; D is perhaps TRBD2 (6 bases). The germline CDR1 and CDR2 sequences are SQVTM and ANQGSEA. The CDR3 sequence is 13 residues long. V gave up 6 bases and J gave up 6 bases, with 15 bases separating them. Written as DNA, the CDR3 is TGCAGCGTGGTGGAGGGAACCTTCAATGAGCAGTTCTTC. Protein product: CSVVEGTFNEQFF.

The V call is TRBV9, the J call TRBJ2-5; TRBD1 matches at 12 bases. The germline gives CDR1 SGDLS, CDR2 YYNGEE. CDR3 size: 15 residues. Germline trimming cut 3 bases from V and 7 bases from J; bases unmatched to any gene: 7. DNA of the CDR3: TGTGCCAGCAGCGGGGGGGGACAGGGGGCTGGGACCCAGTACTTC. Its protein product is CASSGGGQGAGTQYF.

As concerns this clonotype: Its ends do not fully match the called genes, so a read error is possible. The chain employs TRBV24-1 and TRBJ2-3; tentative D call: TRBD1 (6 bases). CDR3 size: 13 residues. Germline V gene lookup returns CDR1 KGHDR and CDR2 SFDVKD. CDR3 sequence reads: CATSEPRTETQYF. The CDR3 DNA is TGTGCCACCAGTGAACCACGGACAGAAACGCAGTATTTT.

This clonotype was picked up one time. This rearrangement joins TRBV6-5 to TRBJ1-1; no reliable D call. The length of the CDR3 is 12 residues. Germline V gene lookup returns CDR1 MNHEY and CDR2 SVGAGI. Trimming stripped 6 bases from V and 2 bases from J, with 7 bases between. CDR3: CASRPGNTEAFF. For the CDR3, the DNA is TGTGCCAGCAGGCCAGGAAACACTGAAGCTTTCTTT.

The chain links TRBV14 to TRBJ1-4; 8 bases are a match to TRBD1. V lost 1 base, J lost 0 bases, and 4 bases stayed unmatched. The CDR3 sequence is 17 residues long. Germline assignment: CDR1 SGHDN and CDR2 FVKESK. The CDR3 loop reads CASSQGQGIATNEKLFF. The CDR3 DNA reads as TGTGCCAGCAGCCAAGGACAGGGGATTGCAACTAATGAAAAACTGTTTTTT. The entire variable domain, with the rest obtained from reference TRBV14 and TRBJ1-4, is as follows: EAGVTQFPSHSVIEKGQTVTLRCDPISGHDNLYWYRRVMGKEIKFLLHFVKESKQDESGMPNNRFLAERTGGTYSTLKVQPAELEDSGVYFCASSQGQGIATNEKLFFGSGTQLSVL.

The chain is built from TRBV7-8 and TRBJ2-1, with a possible D match to TRBD2 (7 bases). V was trimmed by 6 bases and J by 3 bases, leaving 12 bases between them. Germline lookup yields CDR1 SGHVS and CDR2 FQNEAQ. This CDR3 comprises 14 residues. CDR3 in DNA: TGTGCCAGCAGGGGGGGGCTTCGCTACAATGAGCAGTTCTTC. Translation: CASRGGLRYNEQFF.

The chain joins TRBV2 to TRBJ2-1; unclear D gene. The germline V and J ends were trimmed by 8 bases and 0 bases, with 2 bases remaining between them. The CDR3 consists of 11 residues. Germline values: CDR1 SNHLY, CDR2 FYNNEI. The CDR3 region is CASPSYNEQFF. The CDR3 nucleotides are TGTGCCAGCCCCTCCTACAATGAGCAGTTCTTC.

The V and J genes are TRBV29-1 and TRBJ2-1; 8 bases map to TRBD1. V gave up 6 bases and J gave up 5 bases; unmatched junction bases: 9. The CDR3 totals 14 residues. Looked up from germline, CDR1 is SQVTM and CDR2 is ANQGSEA. This CDR3 reads CSVSDRVGNNEQFF. In DNA, the CDR3 is TGCAGCGTCTCGGACAGGGTGGGAAACAATGAGCAGTTCTTC.

The chain joins TRBV25-1 to TRBJ1-1, with TRBD1 as a possible D gene (5 bases). CDR3 length equals 14 residues. Germline V gene sequence: CDR1 MGHDK, CDR2 SYGVNS. V was shortened by 3 bases and J by 1 base, with 9 bases between the two germline ends. The CDR3 DNA is TGTGCCAGCAGTGAGTTAAGGGGGAACACTGAAGCTTTCTTT. Residues: CASSELRGNTEAFF.

The J gene is TRBJ2-5, the V gene TRBV9, with 9 nucleotides matching TRBD2. Germline lookup yields CDR1 SGDLS and CDR2 YYNGEE. The CDR3 loop spans 12 amino acids. V trimming: 7 bases; J trimming: 5 bases; junction bases outside the gene matches: 3. CDR3 DNA: TGTGCCAGCGGAGCGGGGGGCGAGACCCAGTACTTC. It is translated as CASGAGGETQYF.

This chain links TRBV29-1 with TRBJ2-1; no definite D call. Germline CDR1 and CDR2: SQVTM and ANQGSEA. The CDR3 totals 15 residues. The V and J ends lost 1 base and 0 bases respectively, with 10 bases between them. CDR3 bases: TGCAGCGTTGAAGGGCAGGCCACCTCCTACAATGAGCAGTTCTTC. Translation: CSVEGQATSYNEQFF.

This chain joins TRBV13 and TRBJ2-7; no definite D call. V lost 0 bases and J lost 4, with 7 bases in between. The CDR3 contains 13 residues. Germline values: CDR1 PRHDT, CDR2 FYEKMQ (reference sequence). Written as DNA, the CDR3 is TGTGCCAGCAGCTTAGGCCAGAGGTACGAGCAGTACTTC. Its protein is CASSLGQRYEQYF.

J is TRBJ2-1 and V is TRBV4-1; TRBD1 agrees at 8 bases. The CDR3 runs 15 residues. The junction had 10 bases not matched to a gene; V was cut back by 5 bases and J by 7 bases. Per germline, CDR1 MGHRA and CDR2 YSYEKL. The CDR3 here is CASSDRTGLWNEQFF. The CDR3 DNA reads as TGCGCCAGCAGCGACCGGACAGGGCTGTGGAATGAGCAGTTCTTC.

The count of this clonotype is one. The rearrangement uses TRBV15 and TRBJ2-3; D unclear. CDR1 and CDR2 (germline): LNHNV, YYDKDF (reference sequence). The CDR3 runs to 13 residues. The V and J ends lost 7 bases and 6 bases respectively, with 14 bases between them. DNA for the CDR3: TGTGCCACCAACCGAGACCCACGGGATACGCAGTATTTT. It specifies CATNRDPRDTQYF.

This chain links TRBV7-8 with TRBJ2-5; 8 nucleotides align to TRBD1. Germline V gene lookup returns CDR1 SGHVS and CDR2 FQNEAQ. V lost 4 bases, J lost 3 bases, and 4 bases stayed unmatched. The CDR3 contains 14 residues. The CDR3 protein is CASSSGTGEETQYF. In DNA, the CDR3 is TGTGCCAGCAGCTCAGGGACAGGAGAAGAGACCCAGTACTTC.

This chain connects TRBV3-1 to TRBJ1-2, with no clear D. CDR3 length equals 15 residues. Germline V gene lookup returns CDR1 LGHDT and CDR2 YNNKEL (reference sequence). V was shortened by 4 bases and J by 4 bases, with 16 bases between the two germline ends. The chain's CDR3 is CASSRWLEGGYGYTF. For the CDR3, the DNA is TGTGCCAGCAGCCGGTGGTTGGAAGGAGGCTATGGCTACACCTTC. Complete variable domain (other parts from reference TRBV3-1 and TRBJ1-2): DTAVSQTPKYLVTQMGNDKSIKCEQNLGHDTMYWYKQDSKKFLKIMFSYNNKELIINETVPNRFSPKSPDKAHLNLHINSLELGDSAVYFCASSRWLEGGYGYTFGSGTRLTVV.

This chain joins TRBV20-1 and TRBJ2-3; TRBD2 is a possible D gene (5 bases). This CDR3 contains 18 residues. V lost 6 bases and J 0 bases, leaving 25 bases between the germline ends. In germline, CDR1 is DFQATT, CDR2 SNEGSKA (reference sequence). The CDR3 protein is CSAEAWEIDWTSTDTQYF. The CDR3 DNA is TGCAGTGCCGAGGCGTGGGAGATCGACTGGACTAGCACAGATACGCAGTATTTT.

A single count supports this clonotype. The V and J genes are TRBV7-9 and TRBJ1-5; 8 bases align to TRBD1. Germline trimming cut 1 base from V and 5 bases from J; bases unmatched to any gene: 4. Germline V gives CDR1 SEHNR, CDR2 FQNEAQ (reference sequence). The CDR3 loop spans 15 amino acids. The CDR3 sequence: CASSLVGTGDQPQHF. The CDR3 nucleotides read TGTGCCAGCAGCTTAGTAGGGACAGGTGATCAGCCCCAGCATTTT.

The genes are TRBV25-1 and TRBJ2-7; 8 positions match TRBD1. This CDR3 is built from 14 residues. J gave up 1 base and V 8 bases, and 7 bases lay outside the gene matches. Per germline, CDR1 MGHDK and CDR2 SYGVNS. CDR3 DNA sequence: TGTGCCAGCTCAGGGGGCAGGGGTTCCTACGAGCAGTACTTC. Protein sequence: CASSGGRGSYEQYF.

This chain joins TRBV4-1 and TRBJ2-7; 7 bases line up with TRBD1. Germline values: CDR1 MGHRA, CDR2 YSYEKL. V dropped 2 bases and J dropped 6; count of bases not matched to a gene: 7. The CDR3 is made up of 14 amino acids. CDR3 coding DNA: TGCGCCAGCAGCCAAACAGGGGTTCGGGGCGAGCAGTACTTC. Translated, it gives CASSQTGVRGEQYF.

The chain uses TRBV27 and TRBJ2-2; a possible D gene is TRBD1 (5 bases). V lost 5 bases, J lost 0 bases, and 10 bases lay in between. The germline V gene encodes CDR1 MNHEY and CDR2 SMNVEV (reference sequence). This CDR3 has 15 amino acids. The DNA for the CDR3 is TGTGCCAGCAGTCACCTACAGGCGAACACCGGGGAGCTGTTTTTT. This translates into CASSHLQANTGELFF.

V gene TRBV4-1 combines with J gene TRBJ2-3; TRBD2 aligns across 8 bases. Per the germline V gene, CDR1 is MGHRA and CDR2 is YSYEKL. V gave up 1 base and J gave up 2 bases; unmatched junction bases: 5. This CDR3 comprises 16 residues. The CDR3 bases are TGCGCCAGCAGCCAAGCAGCGGGGGTGATCACAGATACGCAGTATTTT. Translating gives CASSQAAGVITDTQYF.